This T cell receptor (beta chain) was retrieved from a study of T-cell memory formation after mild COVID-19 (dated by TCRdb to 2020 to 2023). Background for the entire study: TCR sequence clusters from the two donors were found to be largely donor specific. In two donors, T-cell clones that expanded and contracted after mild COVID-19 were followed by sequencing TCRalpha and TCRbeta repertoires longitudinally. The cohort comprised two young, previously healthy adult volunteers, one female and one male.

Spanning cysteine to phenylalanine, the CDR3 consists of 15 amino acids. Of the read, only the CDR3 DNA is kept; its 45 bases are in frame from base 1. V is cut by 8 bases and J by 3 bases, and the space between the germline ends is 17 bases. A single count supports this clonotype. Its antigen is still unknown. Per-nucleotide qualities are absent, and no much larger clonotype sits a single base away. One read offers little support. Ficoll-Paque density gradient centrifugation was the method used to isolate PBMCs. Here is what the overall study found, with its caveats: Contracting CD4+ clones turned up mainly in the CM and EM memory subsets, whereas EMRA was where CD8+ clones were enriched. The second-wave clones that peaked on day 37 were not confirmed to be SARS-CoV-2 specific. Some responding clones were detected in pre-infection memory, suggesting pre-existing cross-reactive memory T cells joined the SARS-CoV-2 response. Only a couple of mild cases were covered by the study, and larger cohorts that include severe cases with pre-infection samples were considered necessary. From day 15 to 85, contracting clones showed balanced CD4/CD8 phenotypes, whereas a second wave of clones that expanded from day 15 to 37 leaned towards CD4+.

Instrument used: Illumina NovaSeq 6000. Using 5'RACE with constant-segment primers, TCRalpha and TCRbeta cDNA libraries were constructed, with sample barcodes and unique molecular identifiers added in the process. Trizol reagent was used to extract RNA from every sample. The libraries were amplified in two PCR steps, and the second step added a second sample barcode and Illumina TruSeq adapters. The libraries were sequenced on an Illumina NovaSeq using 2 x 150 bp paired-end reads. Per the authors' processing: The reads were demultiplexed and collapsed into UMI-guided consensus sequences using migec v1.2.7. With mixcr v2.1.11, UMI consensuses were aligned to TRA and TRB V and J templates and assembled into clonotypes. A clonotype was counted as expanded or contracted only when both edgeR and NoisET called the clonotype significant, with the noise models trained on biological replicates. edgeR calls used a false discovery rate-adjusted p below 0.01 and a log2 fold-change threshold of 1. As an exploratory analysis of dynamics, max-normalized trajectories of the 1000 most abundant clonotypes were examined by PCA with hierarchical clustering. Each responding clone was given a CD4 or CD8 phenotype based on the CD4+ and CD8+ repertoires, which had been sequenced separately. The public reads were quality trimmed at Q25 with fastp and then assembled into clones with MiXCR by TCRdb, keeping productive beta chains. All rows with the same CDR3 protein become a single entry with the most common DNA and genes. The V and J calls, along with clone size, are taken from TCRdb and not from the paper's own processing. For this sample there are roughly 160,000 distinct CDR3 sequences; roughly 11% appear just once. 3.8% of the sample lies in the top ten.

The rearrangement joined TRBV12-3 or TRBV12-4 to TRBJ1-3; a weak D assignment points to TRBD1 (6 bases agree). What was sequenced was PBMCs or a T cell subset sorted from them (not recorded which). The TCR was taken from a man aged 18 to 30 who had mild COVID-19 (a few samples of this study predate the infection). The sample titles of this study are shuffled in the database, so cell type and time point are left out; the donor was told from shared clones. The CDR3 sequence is CASWMTGTFGNTIYF. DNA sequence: TGTGCCAGCTGGATGACAGGAACATTTGGAAACACCATATATTTT.